This TCR beta chain emerged from a study of T cells in Graves' hyperthyroidism and ophthalmopathy. Whole-study findings and limits: Blood also contained most expanded thyroid clonotypes above 0.001. Ophthalmopathy was separated from stable hyperthyroidism by a 13 V-J model.

This clonotype was detected many times. Its specificity is unknown. The CDR3 loop spans 15 amino acids. J lost 4 bases, V lost 6 bases, and 10 bases had no gene match. Germline assignment: CDR1 MDHEN and CDR2 SYDVKM. Hyperthyroidism, newly diagnosed and lasting under 2 months, affected patients aged 18 to 65. RNA transcripts gave rise to amplified TCR beta CDR3 regions. In the first-round RT-PCR of the TCR CDR3, the HTBI primer set was used. One entry per CDR3 protein, called by TCRdb with MiXCR from the multiplex PCR reads. The sample has approximately 200,000 distinct CDR3 sequences; 15% to 20% are singletons.

This clonotype was sampled from a man between 40 and 49 years old with Graves' hyperthyroidism. The sample taken for sequencing was blood. This chain links TRBV28 with TRBJ2-7; the match to TRBD1 covers 9 bases. DNA for the CDR3: TGTGCCAGCAGAGAAGCGGACAGGGGAAGGTACGAGCAGTACTTC. Translating it yields CASREADRGRYEQYF.